The entry that follows covers one T cell receptor (beta chain) sequence. Its antigen is unidentified. The data stem from a study of stem cell transplantation in POMP-related autoinflammatory disease. About the research overall: The study hypothesized thymoproteasome defects skew the TRB repertoire via impaired CD8+ selection. After transplant, neutrophils and platelets showed 100% graft donor chimerism through one year. CD8+ T cells were low and CD4+ cells naive-skewed before transplant. Overall study results and limits: PRAID patients trended toward lower TRB diversity and higher clonality in all analyzed T-cell subsets.

The table came from immunoSEQ multiplex PCR; TCRdb's copy has only in-frame clones and leaves some out. Among over 60,000 clones, about nine tenths were seen once, and the ten largest hold about 0.66%. CDR3 length: 16 residues. With 0 bases removed from V and 2 bases from J, the gap between germline ends came to 11 bases. The germline gives CDR1 MGHRA, CDR2 YSYEKL. This receptor was identified in a human patient with POMP-related autoinflammation and immune dysregulation (PRAID). Some of these T cells may belong to the graft donor. Sequencing used CD4+ T cells from PBMCs, obtained after stem cell transplantation. This chain links TRBV4-1 with TRBJ2-4; tentatively, D is TRBD1 (5 bases). The CDR3 DNA reads as TGCGCCAGCAGCCAAGAGGGGCAACGCCCCAAAAACATTCAGTACTTC. Translation: CASSQEGQRPKNIQYF.